This T cell receptor beta chain was captured in a study of T cell repertoires in cytomegalovirus infection. Study at large: Both a matching HLA type and CMV infection were indicated by public TCR beta signatures. Whole-study results and caveats: CMV-specific TCR beta clonotypes restricted by HLA-C dominated the ex vivo response. Summed public TCR beta family frequency identified CMV carriers bearing the relevant HLA.

As for this clonotype: Its cognate antigen is unknown.

TCRdb reanalysed the reads using MiXCR and keeps one entry per CDR3 protein. The table lists 200,000 or so distinct CDR3 sequences, roughly 27% of them singletons, with roughly 29% in the top ten. With 4 bases removed from V and 2 bases from J, the gap between germline ends came to 13 bases. Germline loops: CDR1 SGHDN, CDR2 FVKESK. This CDR3 comprises 15 residues. The gene calls are TRBV14 and TRBJ2-3; either TRBD1 or TRBD2 may fit D (5 bases each). Sequencing input: PBMCs. This sequence originates from a human donor in good health (CMV status not recorded). Some clones in this sample may be carry-over from other donors' samples. The CDR3 is CASSPPGRSTDTQYF. The CDR3 DNA reads TGTGCCAGCAGCCCCCCGGGACGCTCCACAGATACGCAGTATTTT.